These 21 T cell receptor beta chains share one sample of origin, sequenced in a study of cytomegalovirus exposure and HLA in healthy donors. 60 Vbeta and 13 Jbeta primers were used in PCR. The protocol was immunoSEQ multiplex PCR, while the TCRdb copy is restricted to in-frame clones and leaves out a portion. The data contain about 210,000 clones, about 85% of them seen just once; the ten biggest clones take up about a tenth. The sequenced material came from PBMCs. These receptors all stem from a woman aged 45 to 65 in good health and CMV-seropositive.

V usage is TRBV9 and J usage is TRBJ2-3; no definite D call. Trimming pared 0 bases from V and 0 bases from J, leaving 14 bases between. The CDR3 spans 17 residues. The germline V gene has CDR1 SGDLS and CDR2 YYNGEE. DNA for the CDR3: TGTGCCAGCAGCGTAGCTGTATTGGGCCAGAGCACAGATACGCAGTATTTT. Translation gives CASSVAVLGQSTDTQYF. Looking up the rest from reference TRBV9 and TRBJ2-3 gives the full variable domain: DSGVTQTPKHLITATGQRVTLRCSPRSGDLSVYWYQQSLDQGLQFLIQYYNGEERAKGNILERFSAQQFPDLHSELNLSSLELGDSALYFCASSVAVLGQSTDTQYFGPGTRLTVL.

This rearrangement joins TRBV5-4 to TRBJ1-1; tentative D call: TRBD1 (6 bases). The V end was cut by 4 bases, the J end by 4 bases, with 14 bases between. Germline CDR1 is SGHNT and CDR2 is YYREEE (reference sequence). The CDR3 spans 14 residues. The CDR3 region has the DNA TGTGCCAGCAGCCGAGGGACCAGGGGCACTGAAGCTTTCTTT. Its protein is CASSRGTRGTEAFF.

The chain employs TRBV23-1 and TRBJ1-4; possible D gene TRBD1, 5 bases. TRBV23-1 is annotated as an ORF whose role is uncertain. V was shortened by 9 bases and J by 6 bases, with 11 bases between the two germline ends. The CDR3 totals 12 residues. CDR3 sequence reads: CARRGKDEKLFF. The CDR3 DNA reads as TGCGCCAGGCGGGGGAAGGATGAAAAACTGTTTTTT.

The J gene is TRBJ1-1, the V gene TRBV9, with a weak D call TRBD1 (5 bases). V lost 0 bases to trimming and J lost 3 bases, with 30 bases between them. The CDR3 is 21 amino acids. The germline CDR1 and CDR2 sequences are SGDLS and YYNGEE. CDR3 protein: CASSVGIDGAEHDATDTEAFF. The CDR3 DNA reads as TGTGCCAGCAGCGTAGGGATAGATGGGGCCGAACACGATGCAACGGACACTGAAGCTTTCTTT. Filled out from reference TRBV9 and TRBJ1-1, the complete variable domain reads DSGVTQTPKHLITATGQRVTLRCSPRSGDLSVYWYQQSLDQGLQFLIQYYNGEERAKGNILERFSAQQFPDLHSELNLSSLELGDSALYFCASSVGIDGAEHDATDTEAFFGQGTRLTVV.

The rearrangement uses TRBV28 and TRBJ2-7; 10 bases are shared with TRBD1. Looked up from germline, CDR1 is MDHEN and CDR2 is SYDVKM. The V and J ends lost 4 bases and 0 bases, in that order; junction bases with no gene match: 6. This CDR3 is built from 16 residues. Here the CDR3 reads CASSSLRDRGSYEQYF. CDR3 in DNA: TGTGCCAGCAGTTCCCTCCGGGACAGGGGCTCCTACGAGCAGTACTTC.

V is TRBV19 and J is TRBJ1-1, with D tentatively TRBD1 (5 bases). The CDR3 consists of 15 residues. Trimming cost V 5 bases and J 3 bases, with 16 bases left between them. Germline CDR1 and CDR2: LNHDA and SQIVND (reference sequence). CDR3 bases: TGTGCCAGTAGTCCCGGACAAGGCTGGGACACTGAAGCTTTCTTT. It specifies CASSPGQGWDTEAFF. The variable domain in full, with the rest retrieved from reference TRBV19 and TRBJ1-1, is DGGITQSPKYLFRKEGQNVTLSCEQNLNHDAMYWYRQDPGQGLRLIYYSQIVNDFQKGDIAEGYSVSREKKESFPLTVTSAQKNPTAFYLCASSPGQGWDTEAFFGQGTRLTVV.

Comment on this clone: Other DNA sequences in this sample translate to the same CDR3. The V gene is TRBV7-3, the J gene TRBJ2-7; 9 bases line up with TRBD2. The V gene end was trimmed by 1 base and the J gene end by 4 bases; junction bases not matched to a gene: 2. The CDR3 spans 14 residues. Germline V lookup: CDR1 SGHTA, CDR2 FQGTGA. The CDR3 loop reads CASSLSGGAYEQYF. CDR3 in DNA: TGTGCCAGCAGCTTAAGCGGGGGGGCGTACGAGCAGTACTTC.

This clone turned up a few times. The V and J genes are TRBV18 and TRBJ1-6; TRBD1 might be the D (5 bases). Germline CDR1 and CDR2: KGHSH and LQKENI. The CDR3 is 13 amino acids. Trimming shortened V by 2 bases and J by 16 bases, and 15 bases separated the two germline ends. DNA of the CDR3: TGTGCCAGCTCACCAATAGGGGAGGGCCAGCTCCACTTT. It specifies CASSPIGEGQLHF.

This chain connects TRBV18 to TRBJ1-5; TRBD1 matches at 9 bases. The CDR3 runs to 13 residues. V was clipped by 3 bases and J by 13 bases; unmatched bases: 7. Germline CDR1 reads KGHSH; CDR2 reads LQKENI. This CDR3 reads CASSPGTGSLQHF. As DNA, the CDR3 is TGTGCCAGCTCACCCGGGACAGGGAGCCTGCAGCATTTT.

This chain joins TRBV29-1 and TRBJ2-3; 7 nucleotides line up with TRBD2. The germline V gene has CDR1 SQVTM and CDR2 ANQGSEA. The length of the CDR3 is 15 residues. V lost 7 bases to trimming and J lost 4 bases; unmatched junction nucleotides: 14. The CDR3 here is CSAPGGSGFPDTQYF. The CDR3 bases are TGCAGCGCGCCCGGGGGGTCGGGGTTCCCAGATACGCAGTATTTT.

This rearrangement joins TRBV5-4 to TRBJ2-3; 12 positions match TRBD2. Germline values: CDR1 SGHNT, CDR2 YYREEE (reference sequence). The CDR3 runs to 16 residues. Trimming took 3 bases from V and 2 from J; bases not matched to a gene: 4. The CDR3 loop reads CASSSGLAGTTDTQYF. The CDR3 DNA reads TGTGCCAGCAGCTCAGGACTAGCGGGAACCACAGATACGCAGTATTTT.

The chain has TRBV19 and TRBJ1-2, with 8 bases matching TRBD1. Germline-derived CDR1 and CDR2 are LNHDA and SQIVND (reference sequence). This CDR3 has 17 residues. V shed 9 bases, J shed 4 bases, and the junction held 19 bases outside the gene matches. CDR3 sequence: CASNRPGQASKGYGYTF. The CDR3 DNA reads TGTGCCAGCAACCGACCGGGACAGGCCAGTAAAGGCTATGGCTACACCTTC. Based on the CDR3 plus reference TRBV19 and TRBJ1-2, the full variable domain is DGGITQSPKYLFRKEGQNVTLSCEQNLNHDAMYWYRQDPGQGLRLIYYSQIVNDFQKGDIAEGYSVSREKKESFPLTVTSAQKNPTAFYLCASNRPGQASKGYGYTFGSGTRLTVV.

The chain recombines TRBV19 with TRBJ1-1; D remains ambiguous. The CDR3 runs 12 residues. CDR1 and CDR2 (germline): LNHDA, SQIVND (reference sequence). V dropped 4 bases and J dropped 6 bases, with 9 bases sitting between them. The chain's CDR3 is CASSTGVPEAFF. CDR3 DNA sequence: TGTGCCAGTAGTACCGGAGTCCCTGAAGCTTTCTTT.

This clone was picked up one time. The chain employs TRBV4-2 and TRBJ2-3; D may be TRBD2 (7 bases). CDR1 LGHNA and CDR2 YNFKEQ come from the germline V gene. The ends were cut back, 5 bases at V and 5 bases at J, with 11 bases in the middle. The CDR3 totals 13 residues. CDR3 DNA: TGTGCCAGCAGCGGGGGGGGCCTAGATACGCAGTATTTT. This codes for CASSGGGLDTQYF.

J is TRBJ1-2 and V is TRBV9, with D possibly being TRBD1 (6 bases). Trimming took 1 base from V and 2 from J, leaving 9 bases between them. The CDR3 length is 14 residues. CDR1 is SGDLS and CDR2 is YYNGEE in the germline V gene. CDR3 DNA sequence: TGTGCCAGCAGCGTAATCACAGGGAACTATGGCTACACCTTC. Protein: CASSVITGNYGYTF.

J is TRBJ1-1 and V is TRBV6-1; D gene unclear. CDR1 and CDR2 from the germline V gene are MNHNS and SASEGT. CDR3 length: 14 residues. Trimming shortened V by 8 bases and J by 0 bases, and 13 bases separated the two germline ends. DNA for the CDR3: TGTGCCAGCGGGAGAACAGACCTGAACACTGAAGCTTTCTTT. Its translation: CASGRTDLNTEAFF.

This clone came up a few times. The chain has TRBV18 and TRBJ1-6, with D unresolved. The CDR3 runs 16 residues. The germline V gene encodes CDR1 KGHSH and CDR2 LQKENI. Trimming pared 2 bases from V and 3 bases from J, leaving 11 bases between. This chain's CDR3 is CASSPSVARYNSPLHF. The CDR3 region has the DNA TGTGCCAGCTCACCAAGCGTGGCCCGCTATAATTCACCCCTCCACTTT.

This clone was counted a single time. J is TRBJ1-6 and V is TRBV11-2, with a tentative D call TRBD1 (6 bases). V lost 5 bases, J lost 7 bases, and 12 bases lay in between. The CDR3 consists of 14 residues. CDR1 is SGHAT, CDR2 FQNNGV, per germline. CDR3 in DNA: TGTGCCAGCAGCGGGCAGGGGATGAATTCACCCCTCCACTTT. As protein: CASSGQGMNSPLHF.

This sequence joins TRBV7-9 and TRBJ1-4, with D possibly being TRBD1 (5 bases). CDR3 size: 12 residues. The V gene lost 5 bases and the J gene lost 12 bases, with 13 bases spanning the gap. In germline, CDR1 is SEHNR, CDR2 FQNEAQ (reference sequence). The CDR3 DNA reads as TGTGCCAGCAGCGATACCAGGGAGGAACTGTTTTTT. It is translated as CASSDTREELFF.

The chain links TRBV6-1 to TRBJ2-7, with a tentative D call TRBD1 (6 bases). The CDR3 is 15 amino acids. The V end lost 4 bases, the J end lost 3 bases, and 16 bases lay between the germline ends. Germline loops: CDR1 MNHNS, CDR2 SASEGT. The CDR3 region is CASSGGRGEIYEQYF. The CDR3 nucleotides are TGTGCCAGCAGTGGGGGCAGGGGTGAAATCTACGAGCAGTACTTC.

Details on this clone: At one of its ends the junction is not consistent with the germline gene, which may arise from a read error. V usage is TRBV2 and J usage is TRBJ1-6, with D maybe TRBD1 (6 bases). Germline loops: CDR1 SNHLY, CDR2 FYNNEI. CDR3 length: 15 amino acids. The CDR3 here is CASSEAGGGGSPPHF. CDR3 DNA sequence: TGTGCCAGCAGTGAAGCTGGGGGGGGCGGTTCACCCCCCCACTTT.